This entry concerns a single T cell receptor beta chain. Sequenced by immunoSEQ multiplex PCR; TCRdb stores in-frame clones only, minus some. This sample yields roughly 150,000 clones, of which around four fifths are seen a single time; less than 20% belongs to the top ten. The sample is drawn from a study of blood T cell repertoires in COVID-19. Sequencing used peripheral blood. The sequence derives from a woman in her sixties or seventies who had recovered from COVID-19.

This CDR3 reads CASTMGQSNQPQHF. In DNA form, the CDR3 reads TGTGCCAGTACCATGGGACAGTCCAATCAGCCCCAGCATTTT. The chain has TRBV19 and TRBJ1-5, with 7 nucleotides matching TRBD1. This CDR3 has 14 residues. The V segment lost 7 bases and the J segment 3 bases; nucleotides outside the gene matches: 6. CDR1 and CDR2 (germline): LNHDA, SQIVND (reference sequence).